Below, one T cell receptor (beta chain) is given with its context. Its specificity is not known. The data are from a study of PD-L1 blockade in urothelial cancer. Overall study context: About nine tenths of the roughly 30 patients comprised males who had bladder-origin urothelial cancer. The median T cell count in blood samples was 110,000 to 150,000.

The CDR3 consists of 16 residues. V lost 1 base, J lost 3 bases, and 8 bases stayed unmatched. Germline loops: CDR1 SGHNT, CDR2 YYREEE (reference sequence). Using immunoSEQ multiplex PCR, the repertoire was profiled, and TCRdb retains in-frame clones only, with some absent. The sample consists of 70,000 or so clones, around four fifths of them appearing once. The study, taken as a whole, reports: In blood at 3 weeks, tumor-associated clones expanded more among patients with durable benefit.

The V gene is TRBV5-4, the J gene TRBJ2-7; 9 nucleotides match TRBD1. This clonotype originated in a man in his 70s with urothelial cancer. The sequenced sample was PBMCs, obtained around atezolizumab (anti-PD-L1) treatment. The CDR3 spells CASSLHRGLGRYEQYF. The CDR3 nucleotides are TGTGCCAGCAGCTTGCACAGGGGGCTAGGGCGCTACGAGCAGTACTTC.